Presented here are 12 T cell receptor beta chains from one specimen sequenced in a study of blood T cell repertoires in COVID-19. The data were produced by immunoSEQ multiplex PCR, yet TCRdb's version contains in-frame clones alone and is incomplete. The sample holds fewer than 450,000 clones, less than 95% seen once. Source material: PBMCs or T cells enriched from blood (not recorded which). These receptors all stem from a man between 18 and 35 years old who had recovered from COVID-19.

The sample holds one count of this clone. The chain is built from TRBV5-8 and TRBJ2-3; 9 bases match TRBD1. This CDR3 spans 15 amino acids. V trimming: 3 bases; J trimming: 3 bases; junction bases outside the gene matches: 5. Per the germline V gene, CDR1 is SGHTS and CDR2 is YDEGEE. The CDR3 sequence is CASSSTGGKTDTQYF. CDR3 in DNA: TGTGCCAGCAGCTCGACAGGGGGAAAGACAGATACGCAGTATTTT.

The chain links TRBV7-9 to TRBJ2-1; TRBD2 matches at 8 bases. Germline values: CDR1 SEHNR, CDR2 FQNEAQ (reference sequence). V lost 5 bases and J lost 6; bases outside the gene matches: 3. The length of the CDR3 is 13 residues. Here the CDR3 DNA reads TGTGCCAGCAGCCCGGGAGGGTTCAATGAGCAGTTCTTC. Translation gives CASSPGGFNEQFF.

This clone was counted a single time. The V and J genes are TRBV27 and TRBJ1-2, with unresolved D. Germline assignment: CDR1 MNHEY and CDR2 SMNVEV (reference sequence). The CDR3 runs 16 residues. The V end lost 1 base, the J end lost 2 bases, and 14 bases lay between the germline ends. The CDR3 DNA sequence: TGTGCCAGCAGTTTATTCCGGCGCGGGCAGAACTATGGCTACACCTTC. It translates to CASSLFRRGQNYGYTF.

This clone was seen only a few times. The chain uses TRBV27 and TRBJ2-1, with D possibly being TRBD2 (6 bases). This CDR3 is built from 12 residues. Trimming pared 4 bases from V and 9 bases from J, leaving 10 bases between. Germline V lookup: CDR1 MNHEY, CDR2 SMNVEV (reference sequence). The chain's CDR3 is CASSSRRGEQFF. The CDR3 DNA follows: TGTGCCAGCAGTTCTAGGAGGGGTGAGCAGTTCTTC.

The chain recombines TRBV25-1 with TRBJ1-5; 7 bases are shared with TRBD1. The CDR3 is 14 amino acids. Trimming removed 5 bases from V and 3 bases from J; junction bases left unmatched: 4. CDR1 and CDR2 from the germline V gene are MGHDK and SYGVNS. This chain's CDR3 is CASSQTGNNQPQHF. As DNA, the CDR3 is TGTGCCAGCAGTCAGACAGGGAACAATCAGCCCCAGCATTTT.

This clone occurred a few times. This same CDR3 is encoded by further DNA sequences in the sample. The chain recombines TRBV27 with TRBJ1-2, with 7 bases identical to TRBD1. The CDR3 contains 13 residues. CDR1 is MNHEY and CDR2 is SMNVEV in the germline V gene (reference sequence). Germline trimming cut 0 bases from V and 8 bases from J; bases unmatched to any gene: 3. In DNA form, the CDR3 reads TGTGCCAGCAGTTTATCAGGGGGCTACGGCTACACCTTC. Translating gives CASSLSGGYGYTF.

V usage is TRBV9 and J usage is TRBJ1-4; D gene unclear. CDR3 length: 14 amino acids. V was clipped by 0 bases and J by 8 bases, with 11 bases between them. Germline V gives CDR1 SGDLS, CDR2 YYNGEE. The CDR3 sequence is CASSVDSTREKLFF. CDR3 coding DNA: TGTGCCAGCAGCGTAGACAGTACCAGGGAAAAACTGTTTTTT.

This clone has only a few counts. The chain uses TRBV20-1 and TRBJ1-3; D is uncertain. Per germline, CDR1 DFQATT and CDR2 SNEGSKA (reference sequence). Trimming shortened V by 5 bases and J by 3 bases, and 5 bases separated the two germline ends. The CDR3 is made up of 11 amino acids. CDR3 sequence (DNA): TGCAGTGCTTTATATGGAAACACCATATATTTT. Protein product: CSALYGNTIYF.

This clone was picked up one time. CDR3 nucleotide sequence: TGTGCCAGCTCCAATCGGGGGGATGATGGCTACACCTTC. Translated, it gives CASSNRGDDGYTF. The rearrangement joins TRBV18 to TRBJ1-2; possibly TRBD1 for D (5 bases). V was clipped by 6 bases and J by 6 bases, with 14 bases between them. The CDR3 is 13 amino acids. The V gene's germline CDR1 is KGHSH and CDR2 LQKENI.

The chain is built from TRBV30 and TRBJ1-6; 7 nucleotides align to TRBD1. The length of the CDR3 is 15 residues. The ends lost 2 bases at V and 7 bases at J; junction bases unmatched: 8. CDR1 GTSNPN and CDR2 SVGIG come from the germline V gene (reference sequence). CDR3 residues: CAWSPVGTANSPLHF. The CDR3 DNA reads TGTGCCTGGAGTCCCGTTGGGACAGCGAATTCACCCCTCCACTTT.

V usage is TRBV4-1 and J usage is TRBJ2-1; D unresolved. Germline V gene data show CDR1 as MGHRA and CDR2 as YSYEKL. V was cut by 0 bases and J by 6 bases, with 12 bases left in between. This CDR3 spans 15 amino acids. The CDR3 DNA is TGCGCCAGCAGCCAAGATTTAGCCCTAGGCAATGAGCAGTTCTTC. It yields the protein CASSQDLALGNEQFF.

This chain joins TRBV5-4 and TRBJ1-2; 11 nucleotides agree with TRBD1. This CDR3 region has 15 residues. Germline loops: CDR1 SGHNT, CDR2 YYREEE (reference sequence). V lost 4 bases, J lost 3 bases, and 5 bases stayed unmatched. The CDR3 here is CASSTGQGADYGYTF. The CDR3 DNA is TGTGCCAGCAGCACAGGACAGGGGGCCGACTATGGCTACACCTTC.